The 20 T cell receptor beta chains in this list originate from one sample, sequenced in a study of blood T cells in healthy people across ages. Through a sample-barcoded 5' primer and a J-beta primer mix, a second PCR was run for roughly 7 to 12 cycles. TCRdb re-called the 5' RACE reads through MiXCR, storing one row per CDR3 protein. This repertoire shows roughly 730,000 distinct CDR3 sequences, more than 55% found once; its top ten account for more than 25%. Sequenced input: blood. The source is a man between 35 and 55 years old in good health.

This clonotype was picked up a small number of times. This sequence joins TRBV9 and TRBJ1-2, with TRBD1 as a possible D gene (5 bases). Trimming took 0 bases from V and 4 from J, leaving 13 bases between them. The CDR3 contains 15 residues. The germline V gene encodes CDR1 SGDLS and CDR2 YYNGEE. CDR3 coding DNA: TGTGCCAGCAGCGTAGCTACGGCAGGGAGCTATGGCTACACCTTC. Its protein product is CASSVATAGSYGYTF.

The rearrangement uses TRBV29-1 and TRBJ2-5, with D tentatively TRBD2 (5 bases). The CDR3 runs to 14 residues. Germline CDR1 reads SQVTM; CDR2 reads ANQGSEA. Trimming pared 2 bases from V and 2 bases from J, leaving 12 bases between. CDR3 bases: TGCAGCGTTGAATCGGGCGACTATCAAGAGACCCAGTACTTC. Translated, it gives CSVESGDYQETQYF.

The CDR3, as DNA: TGCGCCAGCAGCGACACTAGCGGGGGTGATGAGCAGTTCTTC. Amino acid sequence: CASSDTSGGDEQFF. The rearrangement links TRBV5-1 to TRBJ2-1; 11 nucleotides agree with TRBD2. The CDR3 runs 14 residues. Germline-derived CDR1 and CDR2 are SGHRS and YFSETQ. Trimming removed 4 bases from V and 8 bases from J; junction bases left unmatched: 5.

This clonotype has just a few counts. This chain uses TRBV7-9 with TRBJ2-7; D is unresolved. This CDR3 has 16 residues. From germline, CDR1 is SEHNR and CDR2 FQNEAQ (reference sequence). V was pared by 7 bases and J by 2 bases, with 21 bases between. CDR3 region: CASTPSGVSLAYEQYF. Written as DNA, the CDR3 is TGTGCCAGCACCCCAAGTGGGGTTTCCCTAGCCTACGAGCAGTACTTC.

The chain uses TRBV5-1 and TRBJ2-7; possibly TRBD1 or TRBD2 for D (5 bases each). CDR1 is SGHRS and CDR2 is YFSETQ in the germline V gene. Between the trimmed V and J ends, which lost 0 bases and 5 bases, there was a span of 18 bases. The CDR3 spans 16 residues. The DNA for the CDR3 is TGCGCCAGCAGCTTGGCCGGGGCCCTTGGGGTCGACGAGCAGTACTTC. Its translation is CASSLAGALGVDEQYF.

Remarks on this clonotype: One end of the junction fails to match germline, which may point to a read error. This rearrangement joins TRBV12-3 or TRBV12-4 to TRBJ2-1; 10 nucleotides match TRBD2. CDR3 length: 14 residues. The CDR3: CACSRLAGSNEQFF. Written as DNA, the CDR3 is TGTGCCTGCAGTAGACTAGCGGGTAGCAATGAGCAGTTCTTC.

Comment on this clonotype: Germline and junction disagree at one end, which may indicate a read error. The V gene is TRBV5-1, the J gene TRBJ2-7, with a possible D match to TRBD1 (6 bases). There are 13 residues in the CDR3. Germline CDR1 reads SGHRS; CDR2 reads YFSETQ. CDR3 sequence (DNA): TGCGCTAGCAGCTTGGGGGCCCCCAATGAGCAGTACTTC. It encodes CASSLGAPNEQYF.

This clonotype occurred once. The chain links TRBV7-9 to TRBJ1-1, with a tentative D call TRBD1 (5 bases). The germline V gene has CDR1 SEHNR and CDR2 FQNEAQ (reference sequence). Trimming took 7 bases from V and 1 from J, leaving 19 bases between them. The CDR3 loop spans 16 amino acids. The CDR3 loop is CASTPFGGRQNTEAFF. For the CDR3, the DNA is TGTGCCAGCACCCCGTTCGGGGGACGGCAGAACACTGAAGCTTTCTTT.

CDR3 DNA sequence: TGTGCCAGCAGCTCTATGGGAGGGGGTTGGCAAGAGACCCAGTACTTC. Its protein is CASSSMGGGWQETQYF. The chain recombines TRBV7-3 with TRBJ2-5, with D tentatively TRBD2 (7 bases). CDR1 and CDR2 from the germline V gene are SGHTA and FQGTGA. The CDR3 is 16 amino acids. V lost 4 bases and J 2 bases, leaving 17 bases between the germline ends.

The J gene is TRBJ1-5, the V gene TRBV6-1; the D gene is possibly TRBD1 (6 bases). Germline loops: CDR1 MNHNS, CDR2 SASEGT. The ends were cut back, 7 bases at V and 3 bases at J, with 16 bases in the middle. The CDR3 has 15 amino acids. In DNA, the CDR3 is TGTGCCAGCAAACTCCAGGGGAGGGACAATCAGCCCCAGCATTTT. It codes for CASKLQGRDNQPQHF.

V is TRBV20-1 and J is TRBJ2-1, with 7 bases matching TRBD2. The V gene end was trimmed by 7 bases and the J gene end by 7 bases; junction bases not matched to a gene: 13. Germline-derived CDR1 and CDR2 are DFQATT and SNEGSKA (reference sequence). The CDR3 loop spans 14 amino acids. CDR3: CSERAAGVGNEQFF. The CDR3 DNA follows: TGCAGTGAAAGGGCGGCGGGAGTGGGTAATGAGCAGTTCTTC.

This chain joins TRBV7-2 and TRBJ2-7; 7 nucleotides line up with TRBD1. CDR1 and CDR2 from the germline V gene are SGHTA and FQGNSA. CDR3 length equals 14 residues. Trimming at V came to 6 bases and at J to 2 bases, leaving 7 bases not matched to a gene. Here the CDR3 DNA reads TGTGCCAGCAGTTCCACCCAGGGGGCCTACGAGCAGTACTTC. Translating gives CASSSTQGAYEQYF. The variable domain in full, with the rest retrieved from reference TRBV7-2 and TRBJ2-7, is GAGVSQSPSNKVTEKGKDVELRCDPISGHTALYWYRQSLGQGLEFLIYFQGNSAPDKSGLPSDRFSAERTGGSVSTLTIQRTQQEDSAVYLCASSSTQGAYEQYFGPGTRLTVT.

This clonotype was observed a handful of times. The CDR3 spells CASSLWRVEQFF. CDR3 DNA sequence: TGTGCCAGCAGTTTATGGAGGGTTGAGCAGTTCTTC. The chain joins TRBV28 to TRBJ2-1; a possible D gene is TRBD2 (5 bases). The CDR3 has 12 residues. Deletions cut 0 bases from V and 9 bases from J, with 6 bases between. Per the germline V gene, CDR1 is MDHEN and CDR2 is SYDVKM.

This clonotype occurred once. The rearrangement uses TRBV9 and TRBJ2-4; D may match TRBD1 or TRBD2 (5 bases each). The end of the DNA fits TRBJ2-7 better, so the J call may be wrong. The germline V gene has CDR1 SGDLS and CDR2 YYNGEE. CDR3 length: 15 residues. CDR3 amino acids: CASSVGSLGGYEQYF. CDR3 nucleotides: TGTGCCAGCAGCGTAGGGTCCCTTGGGGGATACGAGCAGTACTTC.

The rearrangement links TRBV5-1 to TRBJ1-1; TRBD1 is a possible D gene (5 bases). CDR3 length: 15 amino acids. The V end lost 0 bases, the J end lost 4 bases, and 13 bases lay between the germline ends. In germline, CDR1 is SGHRS, CDR2 YFSETQ. The CDR3 sequence is CASSLVPGVGTEAFF. CDR3 nucleotide sequence: TGCGCCAGCAGCTTGGTTCCGGGGGTGGGCACTGAAGCTTTCTTT.

V gene TRBV15 combines with J gene TRBJ2-5, with 8 bases that match TRBD2. Matching the DNA end better, TRBJ2-7 makes the J call doubtful. The CDR3 contains 12 residues. Germline loops: CDR1 LNHNV, CDR2 YYDKDF (reference sequence). The CDR3 DNA reads as TGTGCCACCAGCGTCGGGAGGGGCGAGCAGTACTTC. Protein sequence: CATSVGRGEQYF.

This clonotype appeared a few times. V is TRBV7-9 and J is TRBJ2-7, with D perhaps being TRBD1 or TRBD2 (5 bases each). The ends were cut back, 5 bases at V and 3 bases at J, with 11 bases in the middle. There are 13 residues in the CDR3. Germline loops: CDR1 SEHNR, CDR2 FQNEAQ (reference sequence). CDR3 sequence reads: CASSPRDGYEQYF. The CDR3 DNA is TGTGCCAGCAGCCCCCGGGACGGCTACGAGCAGTACTTC. Full variable domain (missing parts from reference TRBV7-9 and TRBJ2-7): DTGVSQNPRHKITKRGQNVTFRCDPISEHNRLYWYRQTLGQGPEFLTYFQNEAQLEKSRLLSDRFSAERPKGSFSTLEIQRTEQGDSAMYLCASSPRDGYEQYFGPGTRLTVT.

The gene calls are TRBV27 and TRBJ2-5; TRBD2 aligns across 16 bases. The CDR3 spans 19 residues. CDR1 and CDR2 (germline): MNHEY, SMNVEV (reference sequence). After removal of 5 bases from V and 0 bases from J, the junction contained 9 bases not matched to a gene. The CDR3 loop reads CASSLLPGLAGGYQETQYF. The CDR3 region has the DNA TGTGCCAGCAGTCTCCTCCCGGGACTAGCGGGAGGGTACCAAGAGACCCAGTACTTC.

The V call is TRBV12-3 or TRBV12-4, the J call TRBJ2-6; D is tentatively TRBD1 or TRBD2 (5 bases each). V gave up 6 bases and J gave up 1 base, with 19 bases separating them. The CDR3 loop spans 18 amino acids. CDR3 nucleotide sequence: TGTGCCAGCAGGACGACAGAGAGGGGTTTATCTGGGGCCAACGTCCTGACTTTC. Residues: CASRTTERGLSGANVLTF.

This chain joins TRBV28 and TRBJ2-7; the D gene is possibly TRBD1 (7 bases). The CDR3 extends over 15 amino acids. V shed 4 bases and J shed 7 bases, with 20 bases lying between them. From germline, CDR1 is MDHEN and CDR2 SYDVKM. The CDR3 coding sequence is TGTGCCAGCAGTTATGGAGGGGGCAGACTCAATGAGCAGTACTTC. It specifies CASSYGGGRLNEQYF. The whole variable domain, remainder taken from reference TRBV28 and TRBJ2-7, is DVKVTQSSRYLVKRTGEKVFLECVQDMDHENMFWYRQDPGLGLRLIYFSYDVKMKEKGDIPEGYSVSREKKERFSLILESASTNQTSMYLCASSYGGGRLNEQYFGPGTRLTVT.